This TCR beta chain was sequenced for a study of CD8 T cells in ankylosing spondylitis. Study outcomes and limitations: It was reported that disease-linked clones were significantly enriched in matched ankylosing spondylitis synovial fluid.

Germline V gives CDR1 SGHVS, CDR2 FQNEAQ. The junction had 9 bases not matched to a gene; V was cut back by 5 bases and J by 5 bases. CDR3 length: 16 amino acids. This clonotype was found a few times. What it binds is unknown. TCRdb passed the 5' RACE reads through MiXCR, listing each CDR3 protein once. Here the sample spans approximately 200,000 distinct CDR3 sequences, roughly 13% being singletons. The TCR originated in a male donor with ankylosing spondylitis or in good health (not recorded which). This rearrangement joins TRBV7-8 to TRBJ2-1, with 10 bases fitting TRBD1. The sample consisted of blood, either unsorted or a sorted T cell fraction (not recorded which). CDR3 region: CASSVLDRGNNNEQFF. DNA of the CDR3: TGTGCCAGCAGCGTTTTGGACAGGGGGAACAACAATGAGCAGTTCTTC.